This TCR beta chain was sequenced during a study of T cells after somatic rescue of genetic block (dated by TCRdb to 2020 to 2021). Regarding the complete study: The study assessed how robust, over the long term, a T-cell system was when the system had developed through somatic rescue of a genetic block in T-cell development.

With regard to this clone: Its recognized antigen is unknown. The input lacks base qualities; no much larger clone sits a single base away.

Libraries were built with the immunoSEQ multiplex PCR assay. Entries here come from immuneACCESS through TCRdb and include only in-frame sequences with V and J called. Some clones fail to appear in such tables; in the studies checked, an unresolved V gene covers under half of the shortfall, and the cause of the remainder is unknown. In this sample the table shows approximately 110,000 clones, 75% to 95% of which occur a single time. The ten largest clonotypes hold about 1.5% of the sample. The germline V gene yields LGHNA for CDR1 and YSLEER for CDR2. Including cysteine and phenylalanine, the CDR3 has 14 amino acids. Only the CDR3 DNA is retained, 42 bases long and in frame from the first base. The junction shows trimming of 0 bases on V and 4 bases on J, plus 9 bases between the germline ends.

The chain is encoded by TRBV4-3 joined to TRBJ1-1; perhaps TRBD1 is the D gene, with 5 bases matching. This sequence originates from a young woman. The sequenced material came from peripheral blood mononuclear cells (PBMCs). The CDR3 reads as follows: CASSQEGGTTEAFF. The bases are TGCGCCAGCAGCCAAGAGGGGGGGACCACTGAAGCTTTCTTT.